This T cell receptor (beta chain) was sequenced for a study of control samples from healthy donors and cancer patients. Clones were sequenced by immunoSEQ multiplex PCR, and TCRdb holds only the in-frame ones, with some missing. The data contain 160,000 or so clones, 94% of them seen just once; the ten biggest clones take up roughly 15%. In this sample, this clone turned up once. Source material: PBMCs. The sequence came from a man aged 60 to 69 with colorectal cancer.

CDR3 in amino acids: CASRTGTGVNQPQHF. The CDR3 nucleotides read TGTGCCAGCAGAACCGGGACAGGGGTCAATCAGCCCCAGCATTTT. The gene calls are TRBV2 and TRBJ1-5; 10 nucleotides align to TRBD1. V was clipped by 6 bases and J by 3 bases; unmatched bases: 5. CDR3 length: 15 residues. Germline assignment: CDR1 SNHLY and CDR2 FYNNEI.